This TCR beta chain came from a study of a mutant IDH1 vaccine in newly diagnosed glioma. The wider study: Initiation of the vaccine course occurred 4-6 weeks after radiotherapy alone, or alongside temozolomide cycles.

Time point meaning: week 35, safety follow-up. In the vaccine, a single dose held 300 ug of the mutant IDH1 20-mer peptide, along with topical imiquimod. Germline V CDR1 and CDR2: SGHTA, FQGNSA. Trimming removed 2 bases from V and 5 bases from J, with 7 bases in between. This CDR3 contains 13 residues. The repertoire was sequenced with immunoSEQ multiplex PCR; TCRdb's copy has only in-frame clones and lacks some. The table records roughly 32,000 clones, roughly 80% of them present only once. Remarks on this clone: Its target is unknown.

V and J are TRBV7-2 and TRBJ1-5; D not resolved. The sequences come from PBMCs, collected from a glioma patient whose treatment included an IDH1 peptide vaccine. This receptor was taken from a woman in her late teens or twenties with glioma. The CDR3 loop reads CASSLTRDQPQHF. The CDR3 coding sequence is TGTGCCAGCAGCTTAACTCGGGATCAGCCCCAGCATTTT.